This T cell receptor beta chain was recorded in a study of blood T cells in healthy people across ages. Study-level findings and limits: Any changes in expanded clonotypes were possibly confounded, as donor CMV status remained unknown. There were more naive CD4+ cells and higher diversity in long-lived donors than in aged donors.

A second PCR of 7 to 11 cycles used a sample-barcoded 5' primer and a J-beta primer mix. TCRdb used MiXCR to reprocess the 5' RACE reads, holding one entry per CDR3 protein. Here the sample spans fewer than 900,000 distinct CDR3 sequences, 49% being singletons. This clonotype turned up a few times. The antigen is undetermined. Staff drew approximately 9.7 milliliters of peripheral blood from each donor. Sequencing was carried out using blood. This TCR derives from a woman aged 60-75 years in good health.

The CDR3 region is CASSLGRTQGEQYF. The CDR3 bases are TGTGCCAGCAGCCTGGGGAGGACACAGGGCGAGCAGTACTTC. The chain recombines TRBV27 with TRBJ2-7, with D possibly being TRBD1 or TRBD2 (6 bases each). With 6 bases removed from V and 6 bases from J, the gap between germline ends came to 18 bases. CDR1 MNHEY and CDR2 SMNVEV come from the germline V gene (reference sequence). This CDR3 contains 14 residues.